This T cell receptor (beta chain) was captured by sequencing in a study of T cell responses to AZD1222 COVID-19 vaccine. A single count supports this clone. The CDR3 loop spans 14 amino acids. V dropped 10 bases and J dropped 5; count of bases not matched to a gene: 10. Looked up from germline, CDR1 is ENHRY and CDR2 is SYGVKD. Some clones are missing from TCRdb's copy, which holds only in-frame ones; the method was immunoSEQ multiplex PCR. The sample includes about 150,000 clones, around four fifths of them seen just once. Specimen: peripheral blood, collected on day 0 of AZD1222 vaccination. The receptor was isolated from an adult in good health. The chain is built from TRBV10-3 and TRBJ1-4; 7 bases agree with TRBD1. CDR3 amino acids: CATAQGPANEKLFF. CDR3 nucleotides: TGTGCCACCGCACAGGGGCCGGCGAATGAAAAACTGTTTTTT.